A single sample is the source of the 19 T cell receptor beta chains below, sequenced in a study of blood T cells in healthy people across ages. Alongside a J-beta primer mix, a sample-barcoded 5' primer served in a second PCR lasting about 7 to 11 cycles. From the 5' RACE reads, TCRdb called clonotypes with MiXCR, one entry per CDR3 protein. In the table there are about 670,000 distinct CDR3 sequences, 40% to 65% of which are singletons. Sequencing was performed on blood. The receptors stem from a woman aged 80 or over in good health.

The chain recombines TRBV5-5 with TRBJ2-6; D uncertain. Per the germline V gene, CDR1 is SGHKS and CDR2 is YYEKEE (reference sequence). V lost 1 base and J lost 2, with 4 bases in between. The CDR3 length is 14 residues. The CDR3 sequence is CASSLSAGANVLTF. DNA for the CDR3: TGTGCCAGCAGCTTGAGTGCTGGGGCCAACGTCCTGACTTTC.

The rearrangement links TRBV7-2 to TRBJ2-5; D could derive from TRBD1 or TRBD2 (5 bases each). The length of the CDR3 is 13 residues. Per germline, CDR1 SGHTA and CDR2 FQGNSA. V was trimmed by 4 bases and J by 12 bases, leaving 18 bases between them. Written as DNA, the CDR3 is TGTGCCAGCAGCTCACTAAACGGGGCAGAGGAGTACTTC. Residues: CASSSLNGAEEYF.

This clonotype was recorded many times. The chain links TRBV9 to TRBJ2-1; 9 bases align to TRBD2. The CDR3 is 15 residues long. From germline, CDR1 is SGDLS and CDR2 YYNGEE. J was trimmed by 5 bases and V by 3 bases; bases with no gene match: 6. This CDR3 reads CASSASGGNHNEQFF. The CDR3 DNA is TGTGCCAGCAGCGCCAGCGGGGGGAACCACAATGAGCAGTTCTTC.

The V and J genes are TRBV12-5 and TRBJ2-1, with 12 bases that match TRBD2. Germline V gives CDR1 LGHNT, CDR2 FRNRAP. This CDR3 contains 21 residues. Trimming removed 1 base from V and 5 bases from J; junction bases left unmatched: 18. DNA for the CDR3: TGTGCTAGTGGTTTGGGACTAGCGGGGGTCACCAAAGGCGGGAACCACAATGAGCAGTTCTTC. Amino acids: CASGLGLAGVTKGGNHNEQFF.

In regard to this clonotype: A single base separates this from a much larger clone, so it may be a read error. The chain is built from TRBV27 and TRBJ2-7; 7 nucleotides line up with TRBD2. Trimming removed 5 bases from V and 4 bases from J; junction bases left unmatched: 11. In germline, CDR1 is MNHEY, CDR2 SMNVEV (reference sequence). The CDR3 is 15 residues long. CDR3 sequence: CASSPPTSLLYEQYV. For the CDR3, the DNA is TGTGCCAGCAGTCCCCCGACTAGCCTTCTTTACGAGCAGTACGTC.

This chain links TRBV29-1 with TRBJ2-7; D is perhaps TRBD2 (6 bases). The germline gives CDR1 SQVTM, CDR2 ANQGSEA. Deletions cut 5 bases from V and 10 bases from J, with 15 bases between. CDR3 length: 11 residues. The CDR3 DNA reads TGCAGCGTTAGTGGAGGGGTGCCCCAGTACTTC. Translating it yields CSVSGGVPQYF.

In the case of this clonotype: This may come from a read error, since a much larger clone is one base off. J is TRBJ2-2 and V is TRBV6-5; tentative D call: TRBD2 (6 bases). CDR1 is MNHEY, CDR2 SVGAGI, per germline. This CDR3 spans 13 amino acids. V was trimmed by 11 bases and J by 0 bases, leaving 10 bases between them. CDR3 DNA sequence: TGTGCCGGCCGGGGGTCGAACACCGGGGAGCTGTTTTTT. It specifies CAGRGSNTGELFF.

The chain carries TRBV9 and TRBJ2-7; TRBD1 aligns across 7 bases. The trim removed 0 bases at V and 0 bases at J, leaving 12 bases unmatched. CDR1 and CDR2 (germline): SGDLS, YYNGEE. This CDR3 comprises 18 residues. The CDR3: CASSVGLGSGTASYEQYF. Here the CDR3 DNA reads TGTGCCAGCAGCGTAGGGCTCGGGTCCGGGACAGCCTCCTACGAGCAGTACTTC.

This clonotype was picked up many times. The chain recombines TRBV28 with TRBJ2-1, with D uncertain. The germline V gene has CDR1 MDHEN and CDR2 SYDVKM. Trimming removed 8 bases at V and 0 bases at J, with 14 bases between. The CDR3 totals 15 residues. CDR3 DNA: TGTGCCAGCCGAAGATCCGACCGCTCCTACAATGAGCAGTTCTTC. Its protein is CASRRSDRSYNEQFF.

This chain links TRBV5-1 with TRBJ2-1, with TRBD2 as a possible D gene (6 bases). This CDR3 has 14 amino acids. Germline CDR1 is SGHRS and CDR2 is YFSETQ. Between the trimmed V and J ends, which lost 3 bases and 9 bases, there was a span of 16 bases. CDR3 sequence (DNA): TGCGCCAGCAGCTCCCCGGAGGGTATTTGTGAGCAGTTCTTC. It specifies CASSSPEGICEQFF.

The V call is TRBV14, the J call TRBJ2-7; 12 nucleotides line up with TRBD1. There are 15 residues in the CDR3. Germline loops: CDR1 SGHDN, CDR2 FVKESK. Losses at the gene ends were 3 bases for V and 3 bases for J; bases not matched to a gene: 3. This CDR3 reads CASSHRDRGLYEQYF. The CDR3 DNA reads TGTGCCAGCAGCCACCGGGACAGGGGGCTCTACGAGCAGTACTTC.

This clonotype was counted between two and nine times. The chain uses TRBV2 and TRBJ2-3; 8 positions match TRBD2. V lost 5 bases to trimming and J lost 3 bases; unmatched junction nucleotides: 13. Germline CDR1 is SNHLY and CDR2 is FYNNEI. The CDR3 extends over 17 amino acids. CDR3 nucleotide sequence: TGTGCCAGCAGTCCCTCCCTACGGGCGGGGGGAACAGATACGCAGTATTTT. This sequence encodes CASSPSLRAGGTDTQYF. The full variable domain, its missing parts supplied by reference TRBV2 and TRBJ2-3, is EPEVTQTPSHQVTQMGQEVILRCVPISNHLYFYWYRQILGQKVEFLVSFYNNEISEKSEIFDDQFSVERPDGSNFTLKIRSTKLEDSAMYFCASSPSLRAGGTDTQYFGPGTRLTVL.

The sample holds many counts of this clonotype. The genes are TRBV4-2 and TRBJ2-1, with 7 bases identical to TRBD2. Trimming removed 0 bases from V and 0 bases from J; junction bases left unmatched: 11. Looked up from germline, CDR1 is LGHNA and CDR2 is YNFKEQ. The CDR3 covers 19 residues. DNA for the CDR3: TGTGCCAGCAGCCAAGATAGGGGTCGGCGGGGGAGCTCCTACAATGAGCAGTTCTTC. Its translation is CASSQDRGRRGSSYNEQFF.

At least ten counts were recorded for this clonotype. The J gene is TRBJ2-4, the V gene TRBV4-2; possible D gene TRBD2, 7 bases. The germline V gene has CDR1 LGHNA and CDR2 YNFKEQ. The V and J ends lost 3 bases and 0 bases respectively, with 12 bases between them. The CDR3 sequence is 16 residues long. The CDR3: CASSHSGGLAKNIQYF. For the CDR3, the DNA is TGTGCCAGCAGCCACTCGGGGGGCTTAGCCAAAAACATTCAGTACTTC.

This clonotype was recorded once. A read error is possible here, since a much larger clone lies one base away. V usage is TRBV3-1 and J usage is TRBJ2-1; unclear D gene. The J call may be incorrect, as the DNA end agrees better with TRBJ2-7. CDR1 is LGHDT, CDR2 YNNKEL, per germline (reference sequence). The length of the CDR3 is 16 residues. The CDR3 sequence is CASSHPYPSSYNEQYF. The CDR3, as DNA: TGTGCCAGCAGCCACCCCTACCCGAGCTCCTACAATGAGCAGTACTTC.

The chain uses TRBV6-5 and TRBJ2-1; no reliable D call. Germline assignment: CDR1 MNHEY and CDR2 SVGAGI. V lost 2 bases to trimming and J lost 4 bases, with 6 bases between them. The CDR3 totals 13 residues. CDR3 nucleotides: TGTGCCAGCAGTTACGGGGATTACAATGAGCAGTTCTTC. Its translation is CASSYGDYNEQFF.

This clonotype was seen just once. The chain links TRBV4-1 to TRBJ2-3; D is possibly TRBD1 or TRBD2 (6 bases each). Germline V gives CDR1 MGHRA, CDR2 YSYEKL. Trimming removed 3 bases at V and 4 bases at J, with 14 bases between. This CDR3 is built from 15 residues. Written as DNA, the CDR3 is TGCGCCAGCAGCCACCCAGGAGGGGGTCCAGATACGCAGTATTTT. As protein: CASSHPGGGPDTQYF.

Remarks on this clonotype: One base away lies a much larger clone, so this may be a sequencing read error. The chain joins TRBV11-2 to TRBJ2-5; D possibly matches TRBD1 or TRBD2 (6 bases each). From germline, CDR1 is SGHAT and CDR2 FQNNGV. CDR3 length equals 13 residues. The V end lost 1 base, the J end lost 11 bases, and 14 bases lay between the germline ends. The CDR3 region has the DNA TGTGCCAGCAGCTTAGGGACGGGGGCTGAGCAGTACTTC. This translates into CASSLGTGAEQYF.

This clonotype has at least ten counts. This chain connects TRBV7-2 to TRBJ1-1, with D unclear. Trimming stripped 3 bases from V and 7 bases from J, with 12 bases between. The germline CDR1 and CDR2 sequences are SGHTA and FQGNSA. The CDR3 spans 13 residues. The CDR3 protein is CASSFYFMVEAFF. CDR3 bases: TGTGCCAGCAGCTTTTATTTTATGGTTGAAGCTTTCTTT.